This T cell receptor (beta chain) was found in a study of blood T cells in healthy people across ages. Turning to this clonotype: Its antigen is currently unknown.

A second PCR of 7 to 11 cycles used a sample-barcoded 5' primer and a J-beta primer mix. TCRdb analysed the 5' RACE reads with MiXCR anew, one entry per CDR3 protein. The repertoire has 270,000 or so distinct CDR3 sequences, about 25% of them found once; the top ten carry roughly 28%. Whenever a sample was processed, at least 6.5 million PBMCs were isolated. With 3 bases removed from V and 0 bases from J, the gap between germline ends came to 10 bases. The germline V gene has CDR1 MDHEN and CDR2 SYDVKM. The CDR3 has 15 residues. Study conclusions and caveats: PBMC samples, being unsorted, prevented any conclusive comparison of naive and antigen-experienced cells.

This rearrangement joins TRBV28 to TRBJ2-3, with D perhaps given as TRBD1 or TRBD2 (5 bases each). Source material: blood. The TCR was taken from a woman in her 70s in good health. CDR3 sequence reads: CASSFSGPSTDTQYF. Here the CDR3 DNA reads TGTGCCAGCAGTTTCTCGGGACCGAGCACAGATACGCAGTATTTT. The full variable domain, completed using reference TRBV28 and TRBJ2-3, is DVKVTQSSRYLVKRTGEKVFLECVQDMDHENMFWYRQDPGLGLRLIYFSYDVKMKEKGDIPEGYSVSREKKERFSLILESASTNQTSMYLCASSFSGPSTDTQYFGPGTRLTVL.